The present T cell receptor (beta chain) was sequenced within a study of identical twins. Broader study findings: Insertions were fewer in abundant cord blood beta clonotypes, whereas memory repertoires showed none of this pattern. Zero-insertion findings could be partly confounded by invariant cells (MAIT and iNKT cells). Models underestimated TCR alpha sharing (out-of-frame) in monozygotic twins.

Germline loops: CDR1 MNHNS, CDR2 SASEGT. The germline V and J ends were trimmed by 5 bases and 0 bases, with 17 bases remaining between them. The CDR3 covers 16 residues. The table lists this clonotype with a few counts. Its antigen is not identified. TCRdb re-analysed the 5' RACE reads in MiXCR, keeping a single row per CDR3 protein. The sample includes about 280,000 distinct CDR3 sequences, about 8.1% seen only once; the top ten take 2.1%. This sample also appeared in a second study, on yellow fever vaccine responses in identical twins.

Specimen: memory (CD45RO+) T cells sorted from blood. This rearrangement joins TRBV6-1 to TRBJ2-7, with D tentatively TRBD1 or TRBD2 (5 bases each). The clonotype was recovered from a young woman in good health. CDR3 in DNA: TGTGCCAGCAGTCAAATTCCGGGACGGTCCTCCTACGAGCAGTACTTC. Translation gives CASSQIPGRSSYEQYF.